This record looks at one T cell receptor (beta chain) sequence and its context. Antigen unknown. This specimen comes from a study of T cells in Graves' hyperthyroidism and ophthalmopathy. Overall study findings and caveats: Stable hyperthyroidism and ophthalmopathy were separated using 13 V-J signatures. Model-based prediction identified ophthalmopathy a median approximately 6.2 months prior to its onset.

RNA transcripts were the template for amplifying TCR beta CDR3 regions. The primer set for the first-round RT-PCR of the TCR CDR3 was HTBI. Each CDR3 protein gets one entry after TCRdb re-called the multiplex PCR reads with MiXCR. The sample has around 370,000 distinct CDR3 sequences, approximately 18% seen once. Ophthalmopathy cases scored 3 or more on the Clinical Activity Score and 4 or more on NOSPECS grade, with duration below 3 months. The diagnoses drew upon clinical symptoms, serum thyroxine and TRAb, thyroid ultrasound and orbital computed tomography. The sample was blood. The TCR originated in a man younger than 30 with Graves' ophthalmopathy.

This CDR3 is CASSPGSADYNEQFF. In DNA form, the CDR3 reads TGTGCCAGCAGTCCGGGGAGCGCGGATTACAATGAGCAGTTCTTC. This sequence joins TRBV28 and TRBJ2-1; TRBD2 is a possible D gene (5 bases). Looked up from germline, CDR1 is MDHEN and CDR2 is SYDVKM. This CDR3 has 15 residues. V lost 5 bases, J lost 4 bases, and 15 bases lay in between.